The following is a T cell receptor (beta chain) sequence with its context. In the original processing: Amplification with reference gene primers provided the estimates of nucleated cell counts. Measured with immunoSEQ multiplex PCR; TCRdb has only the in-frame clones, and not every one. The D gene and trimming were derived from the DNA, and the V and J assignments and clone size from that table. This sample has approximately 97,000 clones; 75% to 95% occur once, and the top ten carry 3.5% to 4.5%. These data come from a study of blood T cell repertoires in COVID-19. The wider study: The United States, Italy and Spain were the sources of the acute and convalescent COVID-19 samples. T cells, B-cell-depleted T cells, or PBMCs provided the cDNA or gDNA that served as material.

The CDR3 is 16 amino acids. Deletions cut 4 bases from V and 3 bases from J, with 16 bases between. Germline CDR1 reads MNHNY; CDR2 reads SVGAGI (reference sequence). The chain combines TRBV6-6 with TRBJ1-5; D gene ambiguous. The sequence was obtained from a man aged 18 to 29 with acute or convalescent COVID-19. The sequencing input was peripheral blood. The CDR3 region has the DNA TGTGCCAGCAGTTCCCCAGCGGTGAGTAACAATCAGCCCCAGCATTTT. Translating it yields CASSSPAVSNNQPQHF.